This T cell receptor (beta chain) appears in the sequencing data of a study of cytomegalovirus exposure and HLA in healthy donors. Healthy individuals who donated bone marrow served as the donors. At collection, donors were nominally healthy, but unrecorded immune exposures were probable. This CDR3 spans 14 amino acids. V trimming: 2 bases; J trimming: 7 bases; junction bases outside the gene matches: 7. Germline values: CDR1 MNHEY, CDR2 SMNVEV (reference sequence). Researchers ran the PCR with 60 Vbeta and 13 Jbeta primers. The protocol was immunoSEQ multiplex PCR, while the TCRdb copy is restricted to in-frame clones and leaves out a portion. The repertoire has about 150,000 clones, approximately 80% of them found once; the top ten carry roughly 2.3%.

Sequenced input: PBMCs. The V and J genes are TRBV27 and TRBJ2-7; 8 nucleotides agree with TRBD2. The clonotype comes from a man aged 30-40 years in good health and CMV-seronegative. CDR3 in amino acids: CASSLAGGYGEQYF. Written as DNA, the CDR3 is TGTGCCAGCAGTTTAGCGGGAGGATATGGGGAGCAGTACTTC.